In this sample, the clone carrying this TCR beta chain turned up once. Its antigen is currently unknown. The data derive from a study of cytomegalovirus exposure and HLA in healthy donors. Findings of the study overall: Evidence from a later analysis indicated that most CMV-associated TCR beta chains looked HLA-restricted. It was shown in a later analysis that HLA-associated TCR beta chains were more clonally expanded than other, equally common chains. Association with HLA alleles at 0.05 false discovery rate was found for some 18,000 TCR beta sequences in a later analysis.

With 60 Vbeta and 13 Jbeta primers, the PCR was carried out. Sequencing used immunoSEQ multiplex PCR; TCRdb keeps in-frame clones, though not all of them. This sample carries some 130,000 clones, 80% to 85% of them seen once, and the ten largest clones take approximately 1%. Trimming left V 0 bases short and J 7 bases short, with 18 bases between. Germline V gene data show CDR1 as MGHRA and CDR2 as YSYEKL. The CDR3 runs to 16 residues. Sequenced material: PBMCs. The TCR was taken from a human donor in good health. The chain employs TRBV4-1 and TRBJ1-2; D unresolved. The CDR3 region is CASSQDRRLGSGGYTF. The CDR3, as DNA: TGCGCCAGCAGCCAAGACCGCAGATTGGGCAGTGGTGGCTACACCTTC.